This T cell receptor (beta chain) came from a study of T cell changes during pregnancy in multiple sclerosis. The protocol was immunoSEQ multiplex PCR, while the TCRdb copy is restricted to in-frame clones and leaves out a portion. Among 85,000 to 95,000 clones listed, roughly 91% were seen once. The CDR3 runs 17 residues. J lost 9 bases, V lost 1 base, and 14 bases had no gene match. Germline V gives CDR1 SGHTA, CDR2 FQGNSA. This clone was recorded once. The clonotype was recovered from a female donor in good health, enrolled as a control in a pregnancy study. The input for sequencing was peripheral blood, taken after pregnancy. This chain links TRBV7-2 with TRBJ2-3; 9 bases align to TRBD2. This CDR3 is CASSLVRASGGRGTQYF. DNA for the CDR3: TGTGCCAGCAGCTTAGTTAGGGCCAGCGGGGGGCGAGGGACGCAGTATTTT.